The source of this T cell receptor (beta chain) is a study of metastatic and nonmetastatic thyroid tumors. The V gene's germline CDR1 is LNHDA and CDR2 SQIVND (reference sequence). V lost 3 bases to trimming and J lost 4 bases, with 15 bases between them. This CDR3 region has 15 residues. Prior to thyroid surgery, none of the patients had received any treatment. On this clone: Being one base from a much bigger clone, this may be a read error.

MiXCR re-clonotyped the PCR reads for TCRdb. The profile covers 33,000 or so clones, with around 7% appearing a single time and just under 45% taken by the ten largest. Sequencing was done on a sample of blood. The J gene is TRBJ1-1, the V gene TRBV19; the D is unclear. The clonotype originates from a female donor with papillary thyroid cancer or a benign thyroid nodule (not recorded which). Some clones in this sample may be carry-over from other donors' samples. Here the CDR3 DNA reads TGTGCCAGTAGTATCGGGTATTGGATGAGCACTGAAGCTTTCTTT. Its translation: CASSIGYWMSTEAFF.